This TCR beta chain appears in the sequencing data of a study of T cells after yellow fever vaccination. Background on the study: Low-cell-number fractions underwent preparation using SMART-Seq v4 Ultra Low Input.

TCRdb re-called the 5' RACE reads with MiXCR, one entry per CDR3 protein. The sample carries hundreds of thousands of distinct CDR3 sequences, approximately 13% recorded once. The ends were cut back, 8 bases at V and 2 bases at J, with 9 bases in the middle. The CDR3 loop spans 12 amino acids. Germline-derived CDR1 and CDR2 are MNHEY and SVGAGI. Findings and limits, study-wide: Highly abundant clonotypes carried over from the bulk population could end up in FACS-sorted repertoires as contaminants. The study found a weaker secondary response that peaked faster, day 5 versus 15. Most primary-vaccination clones recurred post-booster (roughly 96% CD4, around 86% CD8).

About this clonotype: Its antigen is currently unknown.

This TCR came from a man aged 30 to 39 who received the YFV17D yellow fever vaccine. The material sequenced was PBMCs, taken on the day of the yellow fever booster vaccination. This chain connects TRBV6-5 to TRBJ1-1; D possibly corresponds to TRBD1 (5 bases). The CDR3 coding sequence is TGTGCCAGCTGTGACAGCAACACTGAAGCTTTCTTT. As protein: CASCDSNTEAFF.